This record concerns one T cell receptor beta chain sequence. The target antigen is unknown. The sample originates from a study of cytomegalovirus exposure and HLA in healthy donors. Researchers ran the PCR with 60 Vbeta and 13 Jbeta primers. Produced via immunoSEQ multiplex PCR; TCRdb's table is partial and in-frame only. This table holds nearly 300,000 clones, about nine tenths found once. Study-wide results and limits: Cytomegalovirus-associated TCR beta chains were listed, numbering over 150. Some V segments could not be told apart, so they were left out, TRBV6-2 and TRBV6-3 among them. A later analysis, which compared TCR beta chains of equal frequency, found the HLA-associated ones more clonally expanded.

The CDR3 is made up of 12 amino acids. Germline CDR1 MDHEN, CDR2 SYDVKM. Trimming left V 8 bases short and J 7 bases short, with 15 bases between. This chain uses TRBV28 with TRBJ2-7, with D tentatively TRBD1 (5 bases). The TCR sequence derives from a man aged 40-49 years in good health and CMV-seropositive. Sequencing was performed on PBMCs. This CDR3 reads CASQGAKREQYF. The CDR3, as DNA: TGTGCCAGCCAAGGGGCAAAGAGGGAGCAGTACTTC.